The 24 T cell receptor beta chains below all came from one sample that was sequenced in a study of Graves' ophthalmopathy and Graves' hyperthyroidism. The authors amplified TCR beta CDR3 regions, and they did so from RNA transcripts for repertoire sequencing. First-round RT-PCR employed HTBI primers, with a second-round multiplex PCR after it. A single record per CDR3 protein comes from TCRdb applying MiXCR to the multiplex PCR reads. The profile shows about 740,000 distinct CDR3 sequences, 40% of them singletons. What was sequenced was peripheral blood. The receptors were sampled from an adult man with Graves' ophthalmopathy.

This clonotype was observed a handful of times. The chain is built from TRBV7-9 and TRBJ1-3; TRBD1 is a possible D gene (5 bases). There are 15 residues in the CDR3. Deletions cut 5 bases from V and 9 bases from J, with 20 bases between. Per germline, CDR1 SEHNR and CDR2 FQNEAQ (reference sequence). CDR3 nucleotide sequence: TGTGCCAGCAGCCCCACCTGGGGCCTAGGAGGCACCATATATTTT. Translating it yields CASSPTWGLGGTIYF.

A note on this clonotype: It may be a read error: a sequence one base away is much more abundant. CDR3 nucleotides: TGCAGCCCGTCGGTGGGAAATACGGAGTATTTT. Translating it yields CSPSVGNTEYF. This chain uses TRBV29-1 with TRBJ2-3; D is unresolved. Germline V gives CDR1 SQVTM, CDR2 ANQGSEA. There are 11 residues in the CDR3.

The DNA for the CDR3 is TGTGCCAGCGCGGGACATAGTATTTCTGGGGCCAACGTCCTGACTTTC. It translates to CASAGHSISGANVLTF. V is TRBV25-1 and J is TRBJ2-6, with D perhaps assigned TRBD1 or TRBD2 (6 bases each). The CDR3 totals 16 residues. Trimming removed 8 bases from V and 1 base from J, with 15 bases in between. Germline CDR1 reads MGHDK; CDR2 reads SYGVNS. The whole variable domain, filled in from reference TRBV25-1 and TRBJ2-6, reads EADIYQTPRYLVIGTGKKITLECSQTMGHDKMYWYQQDPGMELHLIHYSYGVNSTEKGDLSSESTVSRIRTEHFPLTLESARPSHTSQYLCASAGHSISGANVLTFGAGSRLTVL.

The table lists this clonotype with many counts. This chain connects TRBV10-3 to TRBJ2-7; 7 bases match TRBD2. This CDR3 region has 14 residues. In germline, CDR1 is ENHRY, CDR2 SYGVKD. With V trimmed by 11 bases and J by 6 bases, 16 bases remained unmatched. CDR3: CASAVSGGGSEQYF. DNA for the CDR3: TGTGCCTCGGCGGTCTCGGGGGGAGGGAGCGAGCAGTACTTC.

This clonotype occurred many times. CDR3 residues: CATSRLSGDPAETQYF. In DNA, the CDR3 is TGTGCCACCAGCAGACTAAGCGGGGACCCCGCAGAGACCCAGTACTTC. The chain employs TRBV15 and TRBJ2-5; 7 bases agree with TRBD2. V dropped 2 bases and J dropped 4; count of bases not matched to a gene: 10. Germline V gives CDR1 LNHNV, CDR2 YYDKDF (reference sequence). This CDR3 region has 16 residues.

The count of this clonotype is one. This may come from a read error, since a much larger clone is one base off. The chain couples TRBV7-3 to TRBJ1-1; D is ambiguous. Germline CDR1 is SGHTA and CDR2 is FQGTGA. Trimming left V 1 base short and J 11 bases short, with 5 bases between. CDR3 length: 10 residues. This CDR3 is CASSLIGAFF. The CDR3 nucleotides are TGTGCCAGCAGCTTAATCGGGGCTTTCTTT.

The V and J genes are TRBV20-1 and TRBJ1-4; D remains ambiguous. CDR3 length equals 11 residues. V lost 4 bases and J 16 bases, leaving 16 bases between the germline ends. Germline V gene data show CDR1 as DFQATT and CDR2 as SNEGSKA (reference sequence). The CDR3 DNA follows: TGCAGTGCTACGGCCCCCGGCCTGGGGTTTTTT. Protein product: CSATAPGLGFF.

This chain links TRBV7-9 with TRBJ1-2; D perhaps matches TRBD1 (5 bases). Germline CDR1 and CDR2: SEHNR and FQNEAQ (reference sequence). With 11 bases removed from V and 7 bases from J, the gap between germline ends came to 26 bases. This CDR3 spans 15 amino acids. Here the CDR3 DNA reads TGTGCCTGGAGTATTGCCGGGACCGCCGGTCTTGGCTACACCTTC. Protein product: CAWSIAGTAGLGYTF.

This clonotype has a count of ten or more. The CDR3 here is CASSYSGGRQETQYF. In DNA, the CDR3 is TGTGCCAGCAGTTACTCTGGCGGGAGGCAAGAGACCCAGTACTTC. The V call is TRBV6-6, the J call TRBJ2-5; TRBD2 agrees at 8 bases. The CDR3 spans 15 residues. The V segment lost 0 bases and the J segment 2 bases; nucleotides outside the gene matches: 2. Germline V lookup: CDR1 MNHNY, CDR2 SVGAGI (reference sequence).

The V gene is TRBV25-1, the J gene TRBJ2-7; no clear D gene. CDR3 length: 16 residues. V gave up 2 bases and J gave up 2 bases, with 16 bases separating them. CDR1 is MGHDK and CDR2 is SYGVNS in the germline V gene. CDR3 residues: CASSEPGPVGTYEQYF. As DNA, the CDR3 is TGTGCCAGCAGTGAACCGGGTCCGGTGGGGACCTACGAGCAGTACTTC.

This clonotype was counted ten times or more. This chain uses TRBV7-9 with TRBJ2-2; 11 bases map to TRBD1. CDR3 size: 13 residues. Germline CDR1 is SEHNR and CDR2 is FQNEAQ (reference sequence). V dropped 6 bases and J dropped 7; count of bases not matched to a gene: 1. DNA of the CDR3: TGTGCCAGCAGGGGACAGGGGGACGGGGAGCTGTTTTTT. Amino acids: CASRGQGDGELFF.

There are many counts of this clonotype. The rearrangement joins TRBV15 to TRBJ1-2; 8 bases line up with TRBD1. With 1 base clipped from V and 4 bases from J, the junction kept 2 bases outside the gene matches. The CDR3 totals 14 residues. Looked up from germline, CDR1 is LNHNV and CDR2 is YYDKDF (reference sequence). The CDR3 protein is CATSRVGQAYGYTF. In nucleotides, the CDR3 is TGTGCCACCAGCAGAGTGGGACAGGCCTATGGCTACACCTTC. The full variable domain, its missing parts supplied by reference TRBV15 and TRBJ1-2, is DAMVIQNPRYQVTQFGKPVTLSCSQTLNHNVMYWYQQKSSQAPKLLFHYYDKDFNNEADTPDNFQSRRPNTSFCFLDIRSPGLGDTAMYLCATSRVGQAYGYTFGSGTRLTVV.

The chain recombines TRBV2 with TRBJ2-5; unclear D gene. Germline CDR1 and CDR2: SNHLY and FYNNEI. V lost 9 bases to trimming and J lost 5 bases, with 4 bases between them. The CDR3 is made up of 9 amino acids. DNA of the CDR3: TGTGCCAGGGTTGAGACCCAGTACTTC. Its translation: CARVETQYF.

This clonotype occurred many times. The CDR3 DNA reads as TGTGCCATCAGTGAGTCGGGGGACAGGGGCGAGCAGTACTTC. Its translation: CAISESGDRGEQYF. The rearrangement joins TRBV10-3 to TRBJ2-7; 10 bases are a match to TRBD1. Trimming at V came to 0 bases and at J to 6 bases, leaving 2 bases not matched to a gene. Germline V lookup: CDR1 ENHRY, CDR2 SYGVKD. The CDR3 is 14 residues long.

This clonotype was detected many times. This chain links TRBV29-1 with TRBJ2-6; weak D call: TRBD2 (6 bases). The CDR3 loop spans 16 amino acids. Per the germline V gene, CDR1 is SQVTM and CDR2 is ANQGSEA. Deletions cut 7 bases from V and 0 bases from J, with 16 bases between. The DNA of the CDR3 is TGCAGCGCTGGCGGGGACCTCATCTCTGGGGCCAACGTCCTGACTTTC. The encoded protein is CSAGGDLISGANVLTF.

This chain uses TRBV11-2 with TRBJ2-5, with 7 bases fitting TRBD1. Germline CDR1 reads SGHAT; CDR2 reads FQNNGV. CDR3 length: 17 amino acids. With 0 bases clipped from V and 1 base from J, the junction kept 8 bases outside the gene matches. CDR3 region: CASSLDPPAGGQETQYF. The CDR3 DNA follows: TGTGCCAGCAGCTTAGATCCCCCGGCAGGGGGCCAAGAGACCCAGTACTTC.

This clonotype was seen a handful of times. J is TRBJ2-7 and V is TRBV12-3 or TRBV12-4; 9 nucleotides match TRBD1. The V gene end was trimmed by 6 bases and the J gene end by 5 bases; junction bases not matched to a gene: 8. The CDR3 is made up of 14 amino acids. The CDR3 loop reads CASRPRDRAHEQYF. The CDR3 DNA is TGTGCCAGCAGACCCCGGGACAGGGCTCACGAGCAGTACTTC.

This clonotype was counted between two and nine times. This CDR3 is CASSVDRGSRAGGYTF. CDR3 DNA: TGTGCCAGCAGCGTAGACCGGGGGTCTCGGGCGGGTGGCTACACCTTC. This chain uses TRBV9 with TRBJ1-2; D possibly corresponds to TRBD1 (5 bases). V was shortened by 0 bases and J by 7 bases, with 19 bases between the two germline ends. The CDR3 is made up of 16 amino acids. CDR1 is SGDLS, CDR2 YYNGEE, per germline.

Details on this clonotype: Its ends do not fully match the called genes, so a read error is possible. This chain connects TRBV7-9 to TRBJ2-6, with a tentative D call TRBD1 (5 bases). The CDR3 extends over 12 amino acids. Germline V CDR1 and CDR2: SEHNR, FQNEAQ (reference sequence). CDR3 bases: TGTGCCAGCTCCCCCAGGGCCAACGTCCTGACCTTC. This sequence encodes CASSPRANVLTF.

Note on this clonotype: It may be a read error: a sequence one base away is much more abundant. The V call is TRBV10-3, the J call TRBJ1-6, with D perhaps matching TRBD1 (5 bases). The CDR3 length is 13 residues. Germline CDR1 ENHRY, CDR2 SYGVKD. The CDR3 DNA is TGTGCCAGCAGTTACTCAGGGCGCTCACCCCACCACTTT. Its protein product is CASSYSGRSPHHF.

This clonotype was counted at least ten times. The chain combines TRBV7-2 with TRBJ1-2, with a tentative D call TRBD1 (6 bases). From germline, CDR1 is SGHTA and CDR2 FQGNSA. Between the trimmed V and J ends, which lost 2 bases and 8 bases, there was a span of 9 bases. CDR3 length: 12 residues. This CDR3 is CASSLRGGGYTF. In nucleotides, the CDR3 is TGTGCCAGCAGCTTACGAGGGGGAGGCTACACCTTC. Based on the CDR3 plus reference TRBV7-2 and TRBJ1-2, the full variable domain is GAGVSQSPSNKVTEKGKDVELRCDPISGHTALYWYRQSLGQGLEFLIYFQGNSAPDKSGLPSDRFSAERTGGSVSTLTIQRTQQEDSAVYLCASSLRGGGYTFGSGTRLTVV.

This clonotype was recorded a few times. The rearrangement uses TRBV7-2 and TRBJ1-2; D perhaps matches TRBD1 (5 bases). The V and J ends lost 5 bases and 4 bases respectively, with 17 bases between them. The CDR3 loop spans 15 amino acids. Germline loops: CDR1 SGHTA, CDR2 FQGNSA. CDR3 bases: TGTGCCAGCAGCCCGGGACGGGAACTAACCTATGGCTACACCTTC. This translates into CASSPGRELTYGYTF.

The chain combines TRBV7-4 with TRBJ1-3; D is perhaps TRBD1 (5 bases). This CDR3 spans 14 amino acids. The germline CDR1 and CDR2 sequences are SGHVT and SQSDAQ. V was clipped by 3 bases and J by 8 bases, with 14 bases between them. The CDR3 bases are TGTGCCAGCAGCTTGGCGGGGGACTCGGACACCATATATTTT. Its translation: CASSLAGDSDTIYF.

This clonotype occurred many times. V usage is TRBV2 and J usage is TRBJ2-7; 8 bases line up with TRBD2. V trimming: 10 bases; J trimming: 2 bases; junction bases outside the gene matches: 7. Per the germline V gene, CDR1 is SNHLY and CDR2 is FYNNEI. This CDR3 is 13 amino acids long. The CDR3 coding sequence is TGTGCCAACAAACTAGCGGAGACCTACGAGCAGTACTTC. Translation: CANKLAETYEQYF.